The TCR beta chain under discussion was sequenced for a study of early stage breast cancer tumors (dated by TCRdb to 2017 to 2019). Concerning the study at large: Of the approximately 15 invasive breast tumors, about a dozen were found to be estrogen receptor-positive, progesterone receptor-positive and HER2-negative. A total of 2.5 million to 3 million templates, representing about 1.1 million unique clonotypes, were detected across all samples. The average read coverage per sample was around 9-fold. Of the approximately 12 ER+/PR+/HER2- tumors, eight were classified as invasive ductal carcinomas and four as invasive lobular carcinomas.

Counted from cysteine to phenylalanine, this CDR3 has 14 amino acids. This entry keeps only the CDR3 DNA: 42 bases, framed from base 1. From a lookup of the germline V gene, CDR1 and CDR2 are SGDLS and YYNGEE. Germline trimming amounts to 3 bases on V and 7 bases on J, with 5 as the count of junction bases outside the gene matches. Points on this clone: The clone's antigen remains unknown. Per-base qualities were not stored, and no clone one base away is much larger.

The study profiled bulk TCR beta-chain repertoires in matched peripheral blood, tumor and adjacent normal breast tissue taken from some 17 patients with early-stage breast cancer. Before surgery, about 5-11 mL of whole blood was collected in EDTA tubes and processed within 2 hours. Ficoll-Paque centrifugation in SepMate-50 tubes was used to isolate peripheral blood mononuclear cells. PBMCs were cryopreserved in about 90% FBS with around 10% DMSO in aliquots of roughly 1.8 to 4 million cells and stored in liquid nitrogen. The Qiagen AllPrep DNA/RNA Mini kit was used to extract genomic DNA. Beyond this particular receptor, the publication reports: Enriched TCRB sequences shared across patients were found to be mostly commonly generated sequences that were unlikely to play an important role in the tumor microenvironment. Compared with adjacent normal breast tissue, tumors had higher clonality and about 2.5-fold greater T cell density. Repertoires from blood and normal breast were more alike than repertoires from blood and tumor, and in 14 of 16 patients, comparing each tissue with blood separated tumor from normal. Because the cohort was small, a breakdown by tumor subtype could not be done. Sequencing bulk genomic DNA from unsorted cells could not capture chain pairing or functional markers like CD4, CD8 and FOXP3.

Every sample was amplified as two independent genomic DNA replicates, using approximately 550 ng for blood and about 1.6 ug for tumor or normal breast. TCRB sequencing of genomic DNA was carried out with the ImmunoSeq Intro kit according to the manufacturer's instructions. The multiplex PCR ran for roughly 29 cycles using proprietary primers and spike-in control sequences for absolute quantification. An 87-bp fragment spanning the CDR3 and flanking V and J genes was sequenced with single-end 150-bp reads. Each lane of an Illumina MiSeq running version 3.0 chemistry carried seven multiplexed samples, with two replicates apiece. In the original analysis: Raw data were processed by the vendor's proprietary pipeline, with both replicates merged into one result per sample. To define clonotypes, the study grouped productive rearrangements that shared the V-gene family, CDR3 amino acid sequence and J-gene segment. Clonality was computed as 1 minus the normalized Shannon entropy (Pielou evenness) of TCRB abundances. To estimate T cell density, the total number of templates was divided by the number of input cells, which was inferred from the amount of DNA input. Recon with default parameters was used to estimate total repertoire diversity and clonality. A clonotype was considered tumor-enriched if its abundance in tumor exceeded 0.1% and was at least 32-fold higher than its abundance in normal breast. This is the immuneACCESS table as TCRdb keeps it, with only in-frame sequences that have V and J called. A part of the clones is gone; compared with another copy, unresolved V genes explain less than half, and the rest is unexplained. Clone size and V and J calls were adopted from that table, with D and trimming inferred from the DNA. The sample profile shows about 72,000 clones; more than 65% of them were found once. Clones ranked in the top ten supply 3% to 3.5% of the sample.

The chain is made from TRBV9 and TRBJ1-5; TRBD1 agrees with 9 junctional bases. What was sequenced was blood. This TCR was recovered from a person in their 60s with breast cancer. The CDR3 region: CASSAGQGDQPQHF. The bases are TGTGCCAGCAGCGCGGGACAGGGAGACCAGCCCCAGCATTTT. Supplemented by the reference TRBV9 and TRBJ1-5 proteins around the CDR3, the complete variable domain is DSGVTQTPKHLITATGQRVTLRCSPRSGDLSVYWYQQSLDQGLQFLIQYYNGEERAKGNILERFSAQQFPDLHSELNLSSLELGDSALYFCASSAGQGDQPQHFGDGTRLSIL.